The 18 T cell receptor beta chains given below trace back to one sample, sequenced in a study of CD8 T cells in ankylosing spondylitis. Broader study findings: Ankylosing spondylitis blood seemed to carry a telltale TCR beta motif made of eight or nine highly homologous variants.

From the 5' RACE reads, TCRdb called clonotypes with MiXCR, one entry per CDR3 protein. The repertoire holds some 840,000 distinct CDR3 sequences, with approximately 12% as singletons. Their recognized antigens are unknown. The material sequenced was blood, either unsorted or a sorted T cell fraction (not recorded which). The receptor set was obtained from a male donor with ankylosing spondylitis.

This clonotype has more than one count but fewer than ten. The V gene is TRBV20-1, the J gene TRBJ2-7; 8 bases map to TRBD1. CDR1 and CDR2 from the germline V gene are DFQATT and SNEGSKA (reference sequence). CDR3 length: 13 residues. The CDR3 nucleotides are TGCACTGCACTCGACGACAGGGGCTACGAGCAGTACTTC. The encoded protein is CTALDDRGYEQYF.

This clonotype was seen a few times. This chain joins TRBV27 and TRBJ2-6; TRBD1 matches 8 bases. The junction had 10 bases not matched to a gene; V was cut back by 6 bases and J by 3 bases. Germline V gene sequence: CDR1 MNHEY, CDR2 SMNVEV (reference sequence). There are 17 residues in the CDR3. CDR3 nucleotide sequence: TGTGCCAGCAGGAACCAGGGGGCCCCCAGTGGGGCCAACGTCCTGACTTTC. This gives the protein CASRNQGAPSGANVLTF.

The sample holds many counts of this clonotype. This sequence joins TRBV20-1 and TRBJ2-5, with D possibly being TRBD2 (6 bases). The CDR3 is made up of 13 amino acids. Deletions cut 1 base from V and 4 bases from J, with 10 bases between. In germline, CDR1 is DFQATT, CDR2 SNEGSKA (reference sequence). Here the CDR3 reads CSARALGGETQYF. The CDR3 DNA follows: TGCAGTGCTAGAGCTCTGGGGGGAGAGACCCAGTACTTC.

The chain employs TRBV5-6 and TRBJ2-7; either TRBD1 or TRBD2 may supply D (6 bases each). CDR1 and CDR2 from the germline V gene are SGHDT and YYEEEE. V gave up 4 bases and J gave up 7 bases, with 18 bases separating them. The CDR3 covers 14 residues. CDR3 in amino acids: CASSTNPGAAEQYF. The CDR3 DNA reads as TGTGCCAGCAGCACGAATCCGGGGGCGGCGGAGCAGTACTTC.

The V and J genes are TRBV6-1 and TRBJ2-1; D is unclear. Germline lookup yields CDR1 MNHNS and CDR2 SASEGT. V shed 10 bases and J shed 3 bases, with 16 bases lying between them. The CDR3 extends over 14 amino acids. As DNA, the CDR3 is TGTGCCACCACTACAGCTTACCTCTACAATGAGCAGTTCTTC. This encodes CATTTAYLYNEQFF.

This clonotype showed up just a few times. The rearrangement links TRBV5-1 to TRBJ1-6; TRBD1 might be the D (5 bases). This CDR3 comprises 14 residues. Germline V CDR1 and CDR2: SGHRS, YFSETQ. The germline V and J ends were trimmed by 4 bases and 8 bases, with 13 bases remaining between them. Here the CDR3 reads CASSPTALDSPLHF. For the CDR3, the DNA is TGCGCCAGCAGCCCGACAGCGTTGGATTCACCCCTCCACTTT.

The chain combines TRBV11-3 with TRBJ2-1; maybe TRBD2 (5 bases). Germline-derived CDR1 and CDR2 are SGHNT and YENEEA. The CDR3 is made up of 13 amino acids. Deletions cut 5 bases from V and 8 bases from J, with 13 bases between. CDR3 in DNA: TGTGCCAGCAGCCGGGAATGGATGGATGAGCAGTTCTTC. Amino acids: CASSREWMDEQFF.

The V and J genes are TRBV20-1 and TRBJ2-7; 14 bases map to TRBD2. From germline, CDR1 is DFQATT and CDR2 SNEGSKA (reference sequence). The CDR3 covers 15 residues. J gave up 4 bases and V 3 bases, and 5 bases lay outside the gene matches. The CDR3 DNA follows: TGCAGTGCTAGGGGGACTAGCGGGAGAAGATACGAGCAGTACTTC. It specifies CSARGTSGRRYEQYF.

This clonotype was detected a few times. The chain carries TRBV29-1 and TRBJ2-3; D is ambiguous. This CDR3 contains 11 residues. Between the trimmed V and J ends, which lost 8 bases and 6 bases, there was a span of 12 bases. Germline values: CDR1 SQVTM, CDR2 ANQGSEA. CDR3 bases: TGCAGCTCTTTCTCCTCGGATACGCAGTATTTT. Translation gives CSSFSSDTQYF.

This clonotype turned up a few times. The chain employs TRBV11-1 and TRBJ1-1; 9 nucleotides agree with TRBD1. This CDR3 comprises 15 residues. V lost 8 bases to trimming and J lost 3 bases; unmatched junction nucleotides: 10. Germline V lookup: CDR1 SGHAT, CDR2 FQDESV (reference sequence). CDR3 residues: CASGAQGTGYTEAFF. Here the CDR3 DNA reads TGTGCCAGCGGCGCCCAGGGGACAGGGTACACTGAAGCTTTCTTT. The variable domain in full, completed from reference TRBV11-1 and TRBJ1-1, reads EAEVAQSPRYKITEKSQAVAFWCDPISGHATLYWYRQILGQGPELLVQFQDESVVDDSQLPKDRFSAERLKGVDSTLKIQPAELGDSAMYLCASGAQGTGYTEAFFGQGTRLTVV.

This clonotype has a single count. The CDR3 DNA is TGTGCCACCAGTGATCCCGAAGGTAAGTCAGGCCCTTCCTACGAGCAGTACTTC. Translated: CATSDPEGKSGPSYEQYF. V and J are TRBV24-1 and TRBJ2-7; unclear D gene. Per germline, CDR1 KGHDR and CDR2 SFDVKD. This CDR3 comprises 18 residues. V was shortened by 3 bases and J by 1 base, with 21 bases between the two germline ends.

V usage is TRBV28 and J usage is TRBJ2-5; maybe TRBD2 (6 bases). Germline CDR1 is MDHEN and CDR2 is SYDVKM. Trimming left V 4 bases short and J 0 bases short, with 15 bases between. The CDR3 is 16 amino acids. The CDR3 DNA follows: TGTGCCAGCAGTTCAGTTGCGGGGATGTACCAAGAGACCCAGTACTTC. The encoded protein is CASSSVAGMYQETQYF.

There are many counts of this clonotype. V usage is TRBV4-1 and J usage is TRBJ1-2; D gene unclear. Between the trimmed V and J ends, which lost 1 base and 2 bases, there was a span of 8 bases. CDR3 length equals 14 residues. Germline V lookup: CDR1 MGHRA, CDR2 YSYEKL. The CDR3 sequence: CASSQGRANYGYTF. CDR3 nucleotide sequence: TGCGCCAGCAGCCAAGGGCGTGCAAACTATGGCTACACCTTC.

This clonotype was detected many times. The V call is TRBV5-1, the J call TRBJ2-7; a possible D gene is TRBD1 (6 bases). From germline, CDR1 is SGHRS and CDR2 YFSETQ. The CDR3 extends over 15 amino acids. V was clipped by 0 bases and J by 1 base, with 11 bases between them. CDR3 DNA sequence: TGCGCCAGCAGCTTGGAGACAGGATTTTCCTACGAGCAGTACTTC. Translated: CASSLETGFSYEQYF.

The V and J genes are TRBV20-1 and TRBJ2-4; maybe TRBD2 (7 bases). The CDR3 is 14 residues long. The V end was cut by 0 bases, the J end by 8 bases, with 14 bases between. Germline lookup yields CDR1 DFQATT and CDR2 SNEGSKA (reference sequence). CDR3 nucleotide sequence: TGCAGTGCTAGAGATTCGGGGAGGGGGGACATTCAGTACTTC. It yields the protein CSARDSGRGDIQYF.

The chain carries TRBV4-2 and TRBJ1-2; D unclear. Trimming stripped 2 bases from V and 8 bases from J, with 12 bases between. Germline V lookup: CDR1 LGHNA, CDR2 YNFKEQ. The CDR3 runs to 13 residues. CDR3 protein: CASSQLTTGGYTF. As DNA, the CDR3 is TGTGCCAGCAGCCAACTCACAACGGGAGGCTACACCTTC.

The rearrangement joins TRBV7-6 to TRBJ2-3; D is possibly TRBD2 (5 bases). The CDR3 spans 16 residues. CDR1 and CDR2 (germline): SGHVS, FNYEAQ. Trimming removed 2 bases at V and 2 bases at J, with 14 bases between. CDR3 bases: TGTGCCAGCAGCTTACTAGCCCCCTCCGACACAGATACGCAGTATTTT. Translated: CASSLLAPSDTDTQYF.

This clonotype was observed at least ten times. The chain employs TRBV9 and TRBJ2-7; TRBD1 agrees at 8 bases. After removal of 2 bases from V and 9 bases from J, the junction contained 7 bases not matched to a gene. Per germline, CDR1 SGDLS and CDR2 YYNGEE. This CDR3 contains 13 residues. CDR3: CASSVAQGDWQYF. DNA of the CDR3: TGTGCCAGCAGCGTGGCACAGGGGGATTGGCAGTACTTC. Full variable domain (outside the CDR3, taken from reference TRBV9 and TRBJ2-7): DSGVTQTPKHLITATGQRVTLRCSPRSGDLSVYWYQQSLDQGLQFLIQYYNGEERAKGNILERFSAQQFPDLHSELNLSSLELGDSALYFCASSVAQGDWQYFGPGTRLTVT.